The 24 T cell receptor beta chains below come from one sample, sequenced in a study of tissue T cells after allogeneic stem cell transplantation (dated by TCRdb to 2021 to 2024). The library was generated by the immunoSEQ multiplex PCR assay. What TCRdb holds here is the immuneACCESS table cut down to in-frame rearrangements. Part of the clones is not present; checked against another copy, under half of the missing clones reflect an unresolved V gene, and the others are unexplained. This sample is represented by 5,500 to 8,500 clones; over 30% of them were singletons. Roughly 5.8% of the sample goes to the ten largest clones. The sample's time point, from its label and the paper: mouse harvest day 14 after allogeneic transplant. Each mouse graft consisted of 10^7 T-cell-depleted bone marrow cells plus 10^6 splenic CD5+ T cells and was given by tail vein injection. Sequencing was done on a sample of skin. All receptors derive from a female BALB/c mouse given C57BL/6 T cells with graft-versus-host disease after an allogeneic hematopoietic cell transplant.

To note about this clone: Gene names and germline refer to mouse. The CDR3 extends 1 residue past the end of the read, so its final part is completed from the germline J gene. The V gene is TRBV3, the J gene TRBJ2-4; D may be TRBD1 (5 bases). Trimming pared 8 bases from V and 0 bases from J, leaving 9 bases between. This CDR3 is 13 amino acids long. In germline, CDR1 is SNHLY, CDR2 FYNGKV (reference sequence). This chain's CDR3 is CASRQTSQNTLYF. The sequenced part of the CDR3 DNA is TGTGCCAGCCGACAGACTAGTCAAAACACCTTGTAC.

This clone appeared a few times. All gene names here are mouse names. The CDR3 goes on 1 residue after the read ends, and that part is filled in from the germline J gene. This chain uses TRBV2 with TRBJ2-7; 9 bases map to TRBD2. Per the germline V gene, CDR1 is LGHNA and CDR2 is YSYQKL. Trimming took 1 base from V and 0 from J; bases not matched to a gene: 4. The CDR3 spans 16 residues. Incomplete CDR3 DNA: TGTGCCAGCAGCCAAGCCGGGACTGGGAGCTCCTATGAACAGTAC. Encoded protein: CASSQAGTGSSYEQY. The full CDR3 protein reads CASSQAGTGSSYEQYF.

On this clone: The gene names here belong to mouse. The read comes to an end 1 residue before the CDR3 does, leaving the germline J gene to fill in the end. The V call is TRBV13-2, the J call TRBJ1-2; TRBD1 matches 7 bases. The CDR3 is 14 amino acids. The V gene end was trimmed by 5 bases and the J gene end by 4 bases; junction bases not matched to a gene: 8. Germline V gives CDR1 NNHNN, CDR2 SYGAGS (reference sequence). Here the CDR3 reads CASGQQGPGSDYTF. The part of the CDR3 DNA that was read is TGTGCCAGCGGACAACAGGGGCCGGGCTCCGACTACACC.

A remark on this clone: Germline and genes: mouse. The read ends 1 residue early relative to the CDR3; the germline J gene fills the gap. This rearrangement joins TRBV15 to TRBJ2-7; D call uncertain. The CDR3 is made up of 12 amino acids. Per the germline V gene, CDR1 is SGHND and CDR2 is FRSKSL. The ends were cut back, 1 base at V and 4 bases at J, with 5 bases in the middle. CDR3 DNA (partial): TGTGCCAGCAGTTTAGACAGATATGAACAGTAC. Protein sequence: CASSLDRYEQY. Given in full, the CDR3 is CASSLDRYEQYF. The complete variable domain, with remaining parts taken from reference TRBV15 and TRBJ2-7, reads DAGVTQTPRHEVAEKGQTIILKCEPVSGHNDLFWYRQTKIQGLELLSYFRSKSLMEDGGAFKDRFKAEMLNSSFSTLKIQPTEPKDSAVYLCASSLDRYEQYFGPGTRLTVL.

With regard to this clone: Genes and germline are mouse. CDR3 loop: CASSPLVGNSPLYF. The part of the CDR3 DNA that was read is TGTGCCAGCAGCCCCCTCGTGGGGAATTCGCCCCTCTAC. The genes are TRBV4 and TRBJ1-6; D is unresolved. Read data end 1 residue before the CDR3 end; the end is taken from the germline J gene. TRBJ1-6 is assigned to the ORF class and has an uncertain function. The V and J ends lost 5 bases and 7 bases respectively, with 12 bases between them. The CDR3 has 14 residues. CDR1 is LGHDT and CDR2 is YNNKQL in the germline V gene (reference sequence).

Note on this clone: The listed genes are named as in mouse. The part of the CDR3 DNA that was read is TGTGCCAGCAGTCGACAGGGTAGTCAAAACACCTTGTAC. Its protein is CASSRQGSQNTLY. In full, the CDR3 is CASSRQGSQNTLYF. The chain is built from TRBV26 and TRBJ2-4, with 7 bases fitting TRBD1. The observed sequence ends 1 residue before the CDR3 terminus, with the missing tail filled in from the germline J gene. This CDR3 region has 14 residues. Germline V gene lookup returns CDR1 KGHPV and CDR2 FQNQEV (reference sequence). Germline trimming cut 4 bases from V and 0 bases from J; bases unmatched to any gene: 1.

This clone was recorded a few times. The genes and germline here are from mouse. The CDR3 protein is CASSLGQNTLYF. The sequenced CDR3 bases are TGTGCCAGCAGCTTAGGTCAAAACACCTTGTAC. The chain recombines TRBV3 with TRBJ2-4, with D hard to call. Read sequence stops 1 residue before the CDR3 end, and the germline J gene provides the missing end. The germline V gene encodes CDR1 SNHLY and CDR2 FYNGKV (reference sequence). CDR3 length equals 12 residues. V lost 1 base, J lost 1 base, and 0 bases lay in between.

In regard to this clone: Genes and germline come from the mouse. The sequence runs out 1 residue before the end of the CDR3; the remainder is reconstructed from the germline J gene. At the DNA level, this CDR3 is encoded by other sequences in the same sample as well. The J gene is TRBJ2-4, the V gene TRBV26, with D possibly being TRBD1 or TRBD2 (6 bases each). V was pared by 2 bases and J by 3 bases, with 6 bases between. Germline lookup yields CDR1 KGHPV and CDR2 FQNQEV (reference sequence). The CDR3 has 13 amino acids. The CDR3 is CASSLGGQNTLYF. The part of the CDR3 DNA that was read is TGTGCCAGCAGTCTGGGGGGCCAAAACACCTTGTAC.

In regard to this clone: Mouse germline and gene names are used. Sequencing ends 1 residue short of the CDR3 end; the germline J gene provides the rest. The genes are TRBV16 and TRBJ1-1, with D tentatively TRBD1 (5 bases). The CDR3 runs to 13 residues. Germline V gives CDR1 SGHSA, CDR2 FRNQAP. V was clipped by 4 bases and J by 5 bases, with 11 bases between them. CDR3 sequence reads: CASSSREGTEVFF. The sequenced part of the CDR3 DNA is TGTGCAAGCAGCTCCAGGGAGGGGACAGAAGTCTTC.

A word on this clone: Gene names and germline refer to mouse. The sequence runs out 1 residue before the end of the CDR3; the remainder is reconstructed from the germline J gene. The chain carries TRBV26 and TRBJ1-5; no firm D call. Germline V gene sequence: CDR1 KGHPV, CDR2 FQNQEV (reference sequence). The V and J ends lost 3 bases and 1 base respectively, with 4 bases between them. The CDR3 extends over 13 amino acids. CDR3 DNA, as far as it was read: TGTGCCAGCAGTCTACAAAACAACCAGGCTCCGCTT. As protein: CASSLQNNQAPL. The complete CDR3 protein is CASSLQNNQAPLF.

Concerning this clone itself: The gene names here belong to mouse. The CDR3 goes on 1 residue after the read ends, and that part is filled in from the germline J gene. This chain joins TRBV13-2 and TRBJ2-5; TRBD1 agrees at 10 bases. V gave up 3 bases and J gave up 8 bases; unmatched junction bases: 0. The CDR3 spans 12 residues. CDR1 is NNHNN and CDR2 is SYGAGS in the germline V gene (reference sequence). Incomplete CDR3 DNA: TGTGCCAGCGGTGGGGACAGGGGCACCCAGTAC. Translated, it gives CASGGDRGTQY. The CDR3 as a whole reads CASGGDRGTQYF.

A word on this clone: Gene names are mouse gene names. The CDR3 is cut off 1 residue early in the read; its end comes from the germline J gene. The chain has TRBV26 and TRBJ1-1, with D possibly matching TRBD1 (6 bases). Germline lookup yields CDR1 KGHPV and CDR2 FQNQEV (reference sequence). The germline V and J ends were trimmed by 6 bases and 0 bases, with 11 bases remaining between them. This CDR3 has 14 residues. This chain's CDR3 is CASSRGQANTEVFF. The covered CDR3 bases are TGTGCCAGCAGCCGGGGACAAGCAAACACAGAAGTCTTC.

Concerning this clone itself: Mouse gene names apply. The CDR3 end falls 1 residue outside the read, so it is completed with the germline J gene. The chain employs TRBV23 and TRBJ1-4; the DNA was not compared with TRBD1, the D call given in the table. CDR1 is KGHTA and CDR2 is FQNQQP in the germline V gene. CDR3 length equals 15 residues. The CDR3 spells CSSSHPGQGHERLFF. CDR3 DNA (partial): TGCTCCAGCAGTCATCCGGGACAGGGCCACGAAAGATTATTT.

A word on this clone: The genes and germline here are from mouse. The read terminates 1 residue ahead of where the CDR3 ends, so the germline J gene completes it. V usage is TRBV26 and J usage is TRBJ2-2; tentative D call: TRBD1 (6 bases). The CDR3 is 14 residues long. The V gene's germline CDR1 is KGHPV and CDR2 FQNQEV (reference sequence). Trimming cost V 4 bases and J 4 bases, with 10 bases left between them. The CDR3 bases that were read are TGTGCCAGCAGTCCCCAGGGGATCACCGGGCAGCTCTAC. It specifies CASSPQGITGQLY. The CDR3 in its entirety is CASSPQGITGQLYF.

Comment on this clone: The listed genes are named as in mouse. From the germline J gene comes the end of the CDR3, since the read stops 1 residue before it. The rearrangement joins TRBV13-2 to TRBJ1-6, with no clear D. TRBJ1-6 is marked as an open reading frame, function uncertain. The CDR3 spans 15 residues. The V and J ends lost 0 bases and 3 bases respectively, with 7 bases between them. CDR1 and CDR2 (germline): NNHNN, SYGAGS (reference sequence). CDR3 in amino acids: CASGDAGFYNSPLYF. Incomplete CDR3 DNA: TGTGCCAGCGGTGATGCGGGTTTCTATAATTCGCCCCTCTAC.

This clone has just a few counts. Gene names denote mouse genes. Sequencing ends 1 residue short of the CDR3 end; the germline J gene provides the rest. This chain links TRBV26 with TRBJ1-3; TRBD1 might be the D (5 bases). The CDR3 length is 13 residues. Trimming stripped 0 bases from V and 5 bases from J, with 5 bases between. Germline V CDR1 and CDR2: KGHPV, FQNQEV (reference sequence). The CDR3 here is CASSLSDRNTLYF. The CDR3 DNA, read in part, is TGTGCCAGCAGTCTGTCGGACAGAAATACGCTCTAT.

By its share, this clone is medium-sized. The gene names given are mouse names. The CDR3 end is not reached by the read, which stops 1 residue before it; the germline J gene fills it in. This chain joins TRBV13-2 and TRBJ2-7; 10 positions agree with TRBD2. The CDR3 runs to 14 residues. Germline V gives CDR1 NNHNN, CDR2 SYGAGS (reference sequence). The ends lost 0 bases at V and 3 bases at J; junction bases unmatched: 0. CDR3 DNA, as far as it was read: TGTGCCAGCGGTGATGGGACTGGGGGCTATGAACAGTAC. Amino acids: CASGDGTGGYEQY. The whole CDR3 reads CASGDGTGGYEQYF.

This clone has just a few counts. The genes and germline here are from mouse. The read terminates 1 residue ahead of where the CDR3 ends, so the germline J gene completes it. The rearrangement links TRBV26 to TRBJ2-4, with 12 positions matching TRBD2. After removal of 3 bases from V and 1 base from J, the junction contained 2 bases not matched to a gene. CDR3 size: 16 residues. Per germline, CDR1 KGHPV and CDR2 FQNQEV (reference sequence). The CDR3 region is CASSLRTGGGQNTLYF. The sequenced part of the CDR3 DNA is TGTGCCAGCAGTCTTCGGACTGGGGGGGGTCAAAACACCTTGTAC.

This clone has a single count. Genes here carry mouse names. Read sequence stops 1 residue before the CDR3 end, and the germline J gene provides the missing end. V is TRBV3 and J is TRBJ2-5; the match to TRBD2 covers 8 bases. V was clipped by 3 bases and J by 4 bases; unmatched bases: 3. The CDR3 contains 14 residues. In germline, CDR1 is SNHLY, CDR2 FYNGKV (reference sequence). CDR3 sequence reads: CASSFWGAEDTQYF. The DNA read from the CDR3 is TGTGCCAGCAGCTTCTGGGGGGCAGAAGACACCCAGTAC.

Note on this clone: The genes and germline here are from mouse. The CDR3 end falls 1 residue outside the read, so it is completed with the germline J gene. V is TRBV26 and J is TRBJ2-7; no clear D gene. V was trimmed by 2 bases and J by 0 bases, leaving 8 bases between them. This CDR3 comprises 14 residues. Germline V gene lookup returns CDR1 KGHPV and CDR2 FQNQEV (reference sequence). CDR3 bases read: TGTGCCAGCAGTCTGGGCATAAGCTCCTATGAACAGTAC. Translation: CASSLGISSYEQY. The whole CDR3 protein is CASSLGISSYEQYF.

This clone showed up just once. Germline and genes: mouse. From the germline J gene comes the end of the CDR3, since the read stops 1 residue before it. This sample also contains other DNA sequences that code for the same CDR3. The genes are TRBV26 and TRBJ1-3; D is ambiguous. Per germline, CDR1 KGHPV and CDR2 FQNQEV (reference sequence). The CDR3 is 14 residues long. Between the trimmed V and J ends, which lost 5 bases and 0 bases, there was a span of 8 bases. CDR3 bases read: TGTGCCAGCAGTTTACAGAATTCTGGAAATACGCTCTAT. Amino acids: CASSLQNSGNTLY. The whole CDR3 sequence reads CASSLQNSGNTLYF.

This clone was counted a few times. The germline and genes are mouse ones. The sequenced fragment ends 1 residue before the CDR3 boundary, so the rest is inferred from the germline J gene. J is TRBJ1-1 and V is TRBV3; a weak D match, TRBD1 (6 bases). CDR3 length equals 14 residues. Trimming stripped 5 bases from V and 3 bases from J, with 13 bases between. Germline lookup yields CDR1 SNHLY and CDR2 FYNGKV (reference sequence). The chain's CDR3 is CASSTGQWDTEVFF. The DNA read from the CDR3 is TGTGCCAGCAGCACCGGACAGTGGGACACAGAAGTCTTC.

This clone is judged large. The gene symbols are mouse symbols. The read halts 1 residue ahead of the CDR3 end, with the missing end drawn from the germline J gene. The chain combines TRBV19 with TRBJ1-3; 7 bases agree with TRBD1. With V trimmed by 1 base and J by 3 bases, 4 bases remained unmatched. Germline V gene sequence: CDR1 FNHDT, CDR2 SITEND (reference sequence). The CDR3 contains 15 residues. The CDR3 bases that were read are TGTGCCAGCAGTATACATACAGGGGTTGGAAATACGCTCTAT. It specifies CASSIHTGVGNTLY. The whole CDR3 is CASSIHTGVGNTLYF.

Points on this clone: Mouse gene names and germline throughout. The sequence runs out 1 residue before the end of the CDR3; the remainder is reconstructed from the germline J gene. The rearrangement links TRBV31 to TRBJ1-1; D ambiguous. V was cut by 1 base and J by 0 bases, with 6 bases left in between. This CDR3 has 13 residues. Looked up from germline, CDR1 is GKSSPN and CDR2 is SITVG. The CDR3 DNA, read in part, is TGTGCCTGGAGTCCGCAGTCAAACACAGAAGTCTTC. This codes for CAWSPQSNTEVF. The whole CDR3 region reads CAWSPQSNTEVFF.